Included here is one T cell receptor beta chain sequence, with context. This clone has only a few counts. The antigen it recognizes is unknown. Base qualities are not recorded, but no much larger clone differs from it by a single base. The data stem from a study of blood T cell repertoires in COVID-19 (TCRdb year 2020). Notes on the research overall: Samples covering the acute and convalescent phases of COVID-19 were provided by collaborators in the United States, Italy and Spain. Where available, HLA class I and class II types were taken from metadata supplied by the sample provider and were not determined by assay-based typing. Deeply sampled blood TCRbeta repertoires from subjects exposed to, actively infected with, or recovered from COVID-19 were included in the dataset. The prospective study material was composed of cDNA or gDNA derived from T cells, B-cell-depleted T cells, or PBMCs. The sample metadata nearly always contained a de-identified subject ID, COVID-19 status, age in years and sex. The repertoires were made available in a free public database intended to serve as a resource for research on the immune response to SARS-CoV-2. Samples were obtained from the ongoing ImmuneRACE study (first 160 participants) and from about 1,300 subjects provided by 6 global collaborators. Overall study results and their limits: Clinical and demographic metadata were provided uncurated, with the amount varying by source and participant.

TCRbeta CDR3 regions were amplified from genomic DNA using the immunoSEQ Assay, a bias-controlled multiplex PCR. The paper's data handling went like this. Within the assay, amplification of reference gene primers was used to estimate how many nucleated cells each sample contained. To quantify the absolute abundance of each unique TCRbeta CDR3 rearrangement, sequence reads were collapsed and filtered. Productive Simpson clonality was computed per sample as the square root of Simpson's diversity index over productive rearrangements. What TCRdb holds here is the immuneACCESS table cut down to in-frame rearrangements. Part of the clones is not present; checked against another copy, under half of the missing clones reflect an unresolved V gene, and the others are unexplained. The V and J calls and clone size were taken over from that table, and D and trimming were inferred from the DNA. Present in this sample are 250,000 or so clones, 70% to 90% of which were seen just once. The ten largest clonotypes hold almost 2% of the sample.

Via the germline V gene, CDR1 is KGHSH and CDR2 LQKENI. Including the terminal cysteine and phenylalanine, the CDR3 comprises 13 residues. Only the CDR3 DNA is retained, 39 bases long and in frame from the first base. V lost 5 bases and J lost 4 bases, and the count of bases not matched to a germline gene is 4. Collaborating institutions collected whole blood in K2EDTA tubes following their own protocols. Collaborator samples were shipped for TCRbeta analysis as frozen whole blood, isolated PBMCs, or DNA extracted from either sample type. The V gene is TRBV18 and the J gene is TRBJ1-2; 7 bases in the junction line up with TRBD1. Sequenced sample: peripheral blood. The TCR was taken from a young man with active or convalescent COVID-19. The nucleotide sequence reads as follows: TGTGCCAGCTCATCGGGACAGACCTATGGCTACACCTTC. Its protein reads: CASSSGQTYGYTF.